A single sample is the source of the 29 T cell receptor beta chains below, sequenced in a study of shared clonotypes between healthy human individuals. Only in-frame clones appear in the TCRdb table, and some are missing; sequencing was by immunoSEQ multiplex PCR. The repertoire holds some 480,000 clones, roughly 85% seen once, with about 12% in the top ten. Sequencing was carried out using PBMCs. The receptors originated from a woman aged 40 to 50 in good health. Some clones in this sample may be carry-over from other donors' samples.

The V gene is TRBV15, the J gene TRBJ2-4; TRBD1 might be the D (7 bases). CDR1 is LNHNV and CDR2 is YYDKDF in the germline V gene (reference sequence). CDR3 length: 17 residues. The ends were cut back, 3 bases at V and 0 bases at J, with 15 bases in the middle. CDR3 nucleotide sequence: TGTGCCACCAGCAGCCCGGAGGGGGCGCGAGCCAAAAACATTCAGTACTTC. The encoded protein is CATSSPEGARAKNIQYF. The full variable domain, completed using reference TRBV15 and TRBJ2-4, is DAMVIQNPRYQVTQFGKPVTLSCSQTLNHNVMYWYQQKSSQAPKLLFHYYDKDFNNEADTPDNFQSRRPNTSFCFLDIRSPGLGDTAMYLCATSSPEGARAKNIQYFGAGTRLSVL.

V gene TRBV6-4 combines with J gene TRBJ2-2; D is ambiguous. CDR1 and CDR2 from the germline V gene are MRHNA and SNTAGT. This CDR3 comprises 13 residues. The V end lost 6 bases, the J end lost 7 bases, and 12 bases lay between the germline ends. The CDR3 is CASSPSGGGELFF. DNA of the CDR3: TGTGCCAGCAGCCCCTCGGGTGGCGGGGAGCTGTTTTTT.

V and J are TRBV7-8 and TRBJ2-7; 7 nucleotides agree with TRBD2. Germline lookup yields CDR1 SGHVS and CDR2 FQNEAQ. The V gene end was trimmed by 2 bases and the J gene end by 0 bases; junction bases not matched to a gene: 1. This CDR3 spans 14 amino acids. The CDR3 protein is CASSLRDYSYEQYF. The CDR3 DNA follows: TGTGCCAGCAGCTTAAGGGACTACTCCTACGAGCAGTACTTC.

The gene calls are TRBV7-2 and TRBJ1-1; TRBD1 is a possible D gene (5 bases). Germline CDR1 reads SGHTA; CDR2 reads FQGNSA. The CDR3 consists of 13 residues. Trimming shortened V by 4 bases and J by 5 bases, and 11 bases separated the two germline ends. CDR3 in amino acids: CASSSLGGTEAFF. CDR3 sequence (DNA): TGTGCCAGCAGCTCCCTTGGGGGTACTGAAGCTTTCTTT.

The chain has TRBV9 and TRBJ1-5; 7 nucleotides line up with TRBD1. This CDR3 is 15 amino acids long. Trimming removed 0 bases from V and 5 bases from J; junction bases left unmatched: 5. CDR1 is SGDLS and CDR2 is YYNGEE in the germline V gene. The CDR3 reads CASSVATGMDQPQHF. In DNA, the CDR3 is TGTGCCAGCAGCGTAGCGACAGGGATGGATCAGCCCCAGCATTTT.

The chain employs TRBV10-2 and TRBJ1-2, with a possible D match to TRBD1 (6 bases). V lost 3 bases to trimming and J lost 8 bases, with 13 bases between them. Germline V CDR1 and CDR2: WSHSY, SAAADI. The CDR3 is 13 residues long. CDR3 region: CASSDQGLGGYTF. CDR3 coding DNA: TGCGCCAGCAGTGACCAGGGGTTGGGAGGCTACACCTTC.

The rearrangement links TRBV27 to TRBJ2-3; 8 nucleotides align to TRBD2. This CDR3 region has 14 residues. The V segment lost 7 bases and the J segment 6 bases; nucleotides outside the gene matches: 9. Per germline, CDR1 MNHEY and CDR2 SMNVEV (reference sequence). The CDR3 sequence is CASNRLAQWDTQYF. Written as DNA, the CDR3 is TGTGCCAGCAACAGACTAGCGCAATGGGATACGCAGTATTTT.

In nucleotides, the CDR3 is TGTGCCAGCAGCTTAAGGCCCGGGAACGAGCAGTACTTC. It specifies CASSLRPGNEQYF. The chain links TRBV11-3 to TRBJ2-7; the D gene is possibly TRBD2 (5 bases). Germline V gives CDR1 SGHNT, CDR2 YENEEA. The CDR3 totals 13 residues. Between the trimmed V and J ends, which lost 2 bases and 5 bases, there was a span of 10 bases.

The V gene is TRBV19, the J gene TRBJ2-2; 11 bases map to TRBD2. Germline V gene sequence: CDR1 LNHDA, CDR2 SQIVND (reference sequence). This CDR3 is built from 19 residues. V gave up 0 bases and J gave up 4 bases; unmatched junction bases: 10. The CDR3 nucleotides read TGTGCCAGTAGTATAGAGCTAGGGCTAGCGGGAGGTCGCACCGGGGAGCTGTTTTTT. This codes for CASSIELGLAGGRTGELFF.

This chain's CDR3 is CASSPGQGAGAGSVNEQFF. The CDR3 bases are TGCGCCAGCAGCCCCGGACAGGGGGCGGGAGCGGGATCCGTCAATGAGCAGTTCTTC. The chain is built from TRBV4-3 and TRBJ2-1; TRBD1 matches at 11 bases. This CDR3 region has 19 residues. Unmatched junction bases numbered 17, after V lost 4 bases and J lost 6 bases. Germline V gene data show CDR1 as LGHNA and CDR2 as YSLEER.

The DNA for the CDR3 is TGTGCCAGCAGCGTAGCCGGGGGAAACACCATATATTTT. It translates to CASSVAGGNTIYF. The chain joins TRBV9 to TRBJ1-3; D gene ambiguous. CDR3 size: 13 residues. CDR1 and CDR2 (germline): SGDLS, YYNGEE. Trimming removed 0 bases at V and 4 bases at J, with 5 bases between.

This clone occurred many times. The chain is built from TRBV5-6 and TRBJ2-5; 7 bases are shared with TRBD2. Germline CDR1 SGHDT, CDR2 YYEEEE. The V segment lost 4 bases and the J segment 1 base; nucleotides outside the gene matches: 1. This CDR3 is 13 amino acids long. For the CDR3, the DNA is TGTGCCAGCAGCGCGGGGGTCCAAGAGACCCAGTACTTC. This translates into CASSAGVQETQYF. The complete variable domain, with remaining parts taken from reference TRBV5-6 and TRBJ2-5, reads DAGVTQSPTHLIKTRGQQVTLRCSPKSGHDTVSWYQQALGQGPQFIFQYYEEEERQRGNFPDRFSGHQFPNYSSELNVNALLLGDSALYLCASSAGVQETQYFGPGTRLLVL.

A word on this clone: This sample also contains other DNA sequences that code for the same CDR3. The chain employs TRBV5-1 and TRBJ1-5, with D possibly being TRBD1 (5 bases). This CDR3 contains 14 residues. CDR1 SGHRS and CDR2 YFSETQ come from the germline V gene. V lost 0 bases, J lost 6 bases, and 10 bases lay in between. The DNA of the CDR3 is TGCGCCAGCAGCTTGGGGCAGGGAACTCAGCCCCAGCATTTT. Translation: CASSLGQGTQPQHF.

The V call is TRBV13, the J call TRBJ2-7; weak D call: TRBD1 (6 bases). The germline CDR1 and CDR2 sequences are PRHDT and FYEKMQ (reference sequence). The CDR3 loop spans 14 amino acids. Trimming removed 2 bases at V and 3 bases at J, with 11 bases between. The CDR3 sequence: CASSLQEGVYEQYF. CDR3 bases: TGTGCCAGCAGCTTACAAGAGGGGGTCTACGAGCAGTACTTC.

The chain recombines TRBV19 with TRBJ2-1; maybe TRBD1 (6 bases). Germline values: CDR1 LNHDA, CDR2 SQIVND (reference sequence). CDR3 length: 13 amino acids. V lost 5 bases to trimming and J lost 7 bases, with 12 bases between them. CDR3 DNA: TGTGCCAGTAGTCGGGTACAGGGAAATGAGCAGTTCTTC. Encoded protein: CASSRVQGNEQFF.

The chain is built from TRBV5-1 and TRBJ2-6; D is unclear. The germline CDR1 and CDR2 sequences are SGHRS and YFSETQ. V was cut by 1 base and J by 2 bases, with 7 bases left in between. This CDR3 is built from 15 residues. The CDR3 nucleotides are TGCGCCAGCAGCTTGACCCATCCTGGGGCCAACGTCCTGACTTTC. This sequence encodes CASSLTHPGANVLTF.

This chain connects TRBV28 to TRBJ2-5; 10 nucleotides agree with TRBD2. Germline CDR1 is MDHEN and CDR2 is SYDVKM. The CDR3 loop spans 17 amino acids. V was clipped by 3 bases and J by 4 bases; unmatched bases: 11. CDR3 region: CASSLPRLAGDRETQYF. In DNA, the CDR3 is TGTGCCAGCAGTTTGCCTCGTCTAGCGGGAGATAGAGAGACCCAGTACTTC.

V usage is TRBV15 and J usage is TRBJ2-7; D is unresolved. V was clipped by 4 bases and J by 1 base, with 5 bases between them. CDR1 and CDR2 (germline): LNHNV, YYDKDF (reference sequence). This CDR3 spans 12 amino acids. The DNA for the CDR3 is TGTGCCACCAGCACCGGGTCCTACGAGCAGTACTTC. Translation: CATSTGSYEQYF.

The V and J genes are TRBV7-9 and TRBJ2-7; 11 bases match TRBD2. The CDR3 contains 15 residues. CDR1 and CDR2 (germline): SEHNR, FQNEAQ (reference sequence). The ends lost 5 bases at V and 2 bases at J; junction bases unmatched: 5. CDR3 bases: TGTGCCAGCAGCCAACCGGGACTAGCGGCCTACGAGCAGTACTTC. Amino acid sequence: CASSQPGLAAYEQYF.

DNA for the CDR3: TGCGCCAGCAGCACCGGCTCAATTAACACTGAAGCTTTCTTT. Its translation is CASSTGSINTEAFF. V is TRBV5-1 and J is TRBJ1-1; D is undetermined. The CDR3 spans 14 residues. Germline assignment: CDR1 SGHRS and CDR2 YFSETQ. V lost 4 bases and J 2 bases, leaving 12 bases between the germline ends.

The V and J genes are TRBV27 and TRBJ2-7; 9 positions match TRBD1. Germline-derived CDR1 and CDR2 are MNHEY and SMNVEV (reference sequence). The V gene end was trimmed by 5 bases and the J gene end by 0 bases; junction bases not matched to a gene: 8. The CDR3 spans 16 residues. CDR3 nucleotides: TGTGCCAGCAGTGGAGGGGACAGGGCGCTCTCCTACGAGCAGTACTTC. Translating it yields CASSGGDRALSYEQYF.

The chain combines TRBV2 with TRBJ2-7; D is possibly TRBD1 or TRBD2 (5 bases each). From germline, CDR1 is SNHLY and CDR2 FYNNEI. This CDR3 has 12 residues. V was cut by 10 bases and J by 6 bases, with 16 bases left in between. CDR3 loop: CATEGQPGEQYF. In DNA, the CDR3 is TGTGCCACCGAGGGGCAGCCTGGCGAGCAGTACTTC.

The J gene is TRBJ2-1, the V gene TRBV7-9; tentative D call: TRBD2 (6 bases). The germline CDR1 and CDR2 sequences are SEHNR and FQNEAQ (reference sequence). V lost 7 bases and J lost 9, with 22 bases in between. This CDR3 has 15 amino acids. The CDR3 loop is CASNTGQDYGFEQFF. The DNA for the CDR3 is TGTGCCAGCAATACAGGTCAGGACTACGGATTTGAGCAGTTCTTC.

The chain links TRBV25-1 to TRBJ1-4, with TRBD1 matching 7 bases. The CDR3 loop spans 14 amino acids. Losses at the gene ends were 6 bases for V and 11 bases for J; bases not matched to a gene: 12. Germline CDR1 is MGHDK and CDR2 is SYGVNS. CDR3 nucleotide sequence: TGTGCCAGCAGGGGGGGAACAGGGGTTGCTAAACTGTTTTTT. As protein: CASRGGTGVAKLFF. The whole variable domain, remainder taken from reference TRBV25-1 and TRBJ1-4, is EADIYQTPRYLVIGTGKKITLECSQTMGHDKMYWYQQDPGMELHLIHYSYGVNSTEKGDLSSESTVSRIRTEHFPLTLESARPSHTSQYLCASRGGTGVAKLFFGSGTQLSVL.

The table lists this clone with a count of one. The J gene is TRBJ2-7, the V gene TRBV4-2, with 11 bases identical to TRBD2. Trimming took 0 bases from V and 3 from J; bases not matched to a gene: 16. Germline lookup yields CDR1 LGHNA and CDR2 YNFKEQ. The CDR3 has 20 residues. CDR3 coding DNA: TGTGCCAGCAGCCAAGATAATATCGGAATAGCGGGAGGGCCGGGCTACGAGCAGTACTTC. Translating gives CASSQDNIGIAGGPGYEQYF.

The chain employs TRBV30 and TRBJ1-2; D remains unclear. Deletions cut 3 bases from V and 4 bases from J, with 15 bases between. The CDR3 sequence is 14 residues long. CDR1 is GTSNPN and CDR2 is SVGIG in the germline V gene (reference sequence). The CDR3 nucleotides read TGTGCCTGGAGCGGGCCAGGCTGGGGCTATGGCTACACCTTC. It specifies CAWSGPGWGYGYTF.

This clone occurred once. The chain couples TRBV9 to TRBJ2-2, with TRBD2 as a possible D gene (6 bases). V lost 0 bases and J 4 bases, leaving 16 bases between the germline ends. There are 17 residues in the CDR3. Germline-derived CDR1 and CDR2 are SGDLS and YYNGEE. The CDR3 DNA is TGTGCCAGCAGCGTAGATACTAGTCGGGAGCTCACCGGGGAGCTGTTTTTT. Translated: CASSVDTSRELTGELFF.

The chain combines TRBV28 with TRBJ2-5; possibly TRBD1 for D (6 bases). This CDR3 has 16 residues. Germline values: CDR1 MDHEN, CDR2 SYDVKM. V dropped 0 bases and J dropped 3 bases, with 14 bases sitting between them. The CDR3 region has the DNA TGTGCCAGCAGTTTATGGAGGGGCAGGGGAAAAGAGACCCAGTACTTC. Protein sequence: CASSLWRGRGKETQYF. Combining the CDR3 with reference TRBV28 and TRBJ2-5 gives the whole variable domain DVKVTQSSRYLVKRTGEKVFLECVQDMDHENMFWYRQDPGLGLRLIYFSYDVKMKEKGDIPEGYSVSREKKERFSLILESASTNQTSMYLCASSLWRGRGKETQYFGPGTRLLVL.

The J gene is TRBJ2-2, the V gene TRBV10-3; 12 nucleotides align to TRBD1. Germline lookup yields CDR1 ENHRY and CDR2 SYGVKD. CDR3 length: 16 amino acids. Trimming took 3 bases from V and 6 from J; bases not matched to a gene: 5. CDR3: CAISETGTGGAGELFF. The CDR3 DNA reads TGTGCCATCAGTGAAACCGGGACAGGGGGCGCCGGGGAGCTGTTTTTT.